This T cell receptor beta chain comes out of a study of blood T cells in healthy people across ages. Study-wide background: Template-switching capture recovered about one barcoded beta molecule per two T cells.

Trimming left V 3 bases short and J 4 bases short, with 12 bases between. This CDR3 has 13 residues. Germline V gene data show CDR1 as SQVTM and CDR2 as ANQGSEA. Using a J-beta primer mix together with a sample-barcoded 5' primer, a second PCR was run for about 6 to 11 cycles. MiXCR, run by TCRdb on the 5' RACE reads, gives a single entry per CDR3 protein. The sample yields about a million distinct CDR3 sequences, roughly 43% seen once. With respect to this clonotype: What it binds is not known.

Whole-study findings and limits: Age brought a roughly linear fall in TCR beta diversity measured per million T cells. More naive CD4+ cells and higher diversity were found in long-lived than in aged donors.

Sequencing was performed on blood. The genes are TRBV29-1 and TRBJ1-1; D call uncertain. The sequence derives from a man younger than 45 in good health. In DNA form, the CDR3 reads TGCAGCGTTGAGGTCCGGTGGGGCACTGAAGCTTTCTTT. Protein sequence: CSVEVRWGTEAFF.